The 11 T cell receptor beta chains in this list originate from one sample, sequenced in a study of blood T cell repertoires in COVID-19. Data came from immunoSEQ multiplex PCR; TCRdb stores just in-frame clones and leaves some out. Counted here are 150,000 to 200,000 clones, about 87% occurring once; the ten biggest clones make up around 12%. The specimen was peripheral blood. Source of these receptors: a woman in her 70s with COVID-19, enrolled during active disease.

This chain joins TRBV28 and TRBJ2-2, with 10 bases aligning to TRBD1. The CDR3 extends over 15 amino acids. V trimming: 4 bases; J trimming: 8 bases; junction bases outside the gene matches: 7. CDR1 is MDHEN, CDR2 SYDVKM, per germline. The CDR3 is CASSSGTGVLGELFF. The CDR3 DNA sequence: TGTGCCAGCAGTTCTGGGACAGGGGTTTTGGGGGAGCTGTTTTTT.

The chain has TRBV7-3 and TRBJ1-1, with D tentatively TRBD1 (5 bases). Trimming removed 4 bases from V and 3 bases from J, with 9 bases in between. The CDR3 has 13 residues. CDR1 SGHTA and CDR2 FQGTGA come from the germline V gene. CDR3 in amino acids: CASSSQGDTEAFF. CDR3 DNA: TGTGCCAGCAGCTCCCAGGGTGACACTGAAGCTTTCTTT.

This clone was counted a few times. This chain links TRBV7-9 with TRBJ2-7; TRBD2 matches at 8 bases. Trimming took 5 bases from V and 3 from J; bases not matched to a gene: 15. The CDR3 consists of 17 residues. Germline V gene data show CDR1 as SEHNR and CDR2 as FQNEAQ (reference sequence). The CDR3 region is CASSTRTSRSGVYEQYF. Written as DNA, the CDR3 is TGTGCCAGCAGCACACGGACTAGCAGATCGGGGGTCTACGAGCAGTACTTC.

The V gene is TRBV3-1 (or the pseudogene TRBV3-2), the J gene TRBJ1-5; 8 positions match TRBD1. The ends lost 5 bases at V and 3 bases at J; junction bases unmatched: 9. The CDR3 is 16 residues long. Germline CDR1 reads LGHDT; CDR2 reads YNNKEL (reference sequence). This CDR3 is CASSESGTGYNQPQHF. The CDR3 DNA reads TGTGCCAGCAGCGAGAGCGGGACAGGTTACAATCAGCCCCAGCATTTT.

The chain carries TRBV7-9 and TRBJ1-1; 7 positions match TRBD1. Germline values: CDR1 SEHNR, CDR2 FQNEAQ (reference sequence). The CDR3 sequence is 12 residues long. V was clipped by 5 bases and J by 9 bases; unmatched bases: 6. CDR3 bases: TGTGCCAGCAGCCCTTACAGGGGAAAAGCTTTCTTT. This translates into CASSPYRGKAFF. Full variable domain (missing parts from reference TRBV7-9 and TRBJ1-1): DTGVSQNPRHKITKRGQNVTFRCDPISEHNRLYWYRQTLGQGPEFLTYFQNEAQLEKSRLLSDRFSAERPKGSFSTLEIQRTEQGDSAMYLCASSPYRGKAFFGQGTRLTVV.

The chain links TRBV6-5 to TRBJ1-4; unclear D gene. Germline loops: CDR1 MNHEY, CDR2 SVGAGI. V was shortened by 0 bases and J by 6 bases, with 11 bases between the two germline ends. The CDR3 consists of 15 residues. The DNA of the CDR3 is TGTGCCAGCAGTTACTCAAGCGGGGAAGATGAAAAACTGTTTTTT. It codes for CASSYSSGEDEKLFF.

The count of this clone is one. J is TRBJ1-5 and V is TRBV18, with no clear D. The germline CDR1 and CDR2 sequences are KGHSH and LQKENI. V gave up 2 bases and J gave up 6 bases, with 14 bases separating them. The CDR3 is 15 amino acids. The CDR3: CASSPISDQSQPQHF. CDR3 coding DNA: TGTGCCAGCTCACCAATAAGCGACCAGAGTCAGCCCCAGCATTTT.

This chain joins TRBV4-1 and TRBJ2-1; TRBD2 matches 7 bases. The CDR3 is 15 amino acids. With 0 bases clipped from V and 6 bases from J, the junction kept 5 bases outside the gene matches. From germline, CDR1 is MGHRA and CDR2 YSYEKL. In DNA, the CDR3 is TGCGCCAGCAGCCAAGACCCGGGACTATCCAATGAGCAGTTCTTC. It encodes CASSQDPGLSNEQFF.

This chain connects TRBV19 to TRBJ1-5; TRBD1 is a possible D gene (6 bases). CDR3 size: 14 residues. The germline gives CDR1 LNHDA, CDR2 SQIVND (reference sequence). The germline V and J ends were trimmed by 7 bases and 2 bases, with 12 bases remaining between them. The CDR3 bases are TGTGCCAGTACCACAGGGTTTGGCAATCAGCCCCAGCATTTT. It codes for CASTTGFGNQPQHF.

To note about this clone: Other nucleotide sequences from this sample produce the same CDR3. The chain couples TRBV28 to TRBJ2-7; D possibly corresponds to TRBD2 (5 bases). The V and J ends lost 1 base and 1 base respectively, with 8 bases between them. The germline V gene has CDR1 MDHEN and CDR2 SYDVKM. The CDR3 has 14 amino acids. CDR3 DNA sequence: TGTGCCAGCAGTTTATTAGGCGGGTCCTACGAGCAGTACTTC. The encoded protein is CASSLLGGSYEQYF.

This clone was picked up one time. The rearrangement joins TRBV5-1 to TRBJ2-2, with 12 positions matching TRBD2. Per germline, CDR1 SGHRS and CDR2 YFSETQ. The length of the CDR3 is 17 residues. Trimming cost V 1 base and J 7 bases; bases outside gene matches: 8. CDR3: CASSLTILAGGGGELFF. The DNA of the CDR3 is TGCGCCAGCAGCTTGACAATACTAGCGGGAGGCGGCGGGGAGCTGTTTTTT.